One sample yielded the 26 T cell receptor beta chains listed below, sequenced in a study of T cell repertoires in cytomegalovirus infection. Antigens of these TCRs are unknown. One entry per CDR3 protein results from TCRdb running MiXCR on the reads. Seen here are fewer than 850,000 distinct CDR3 sequences, almost 30% observed once, and the top ten hold approximately 14%. The starting material was cultured CD8+ T cells from PBMCs, obtained from culture after CMV antigen stimulation. The receptors were gathered from a human donor in good health (CMV status not recorded). Some clones in this sample may be carry-over from other donors' samples.

This clonotype was found a few times. The rearrangement links TRBV9 to TRBJ1-2; TRBD1 aligns across 7 bases. After removal of 4 bases from V and 4 bases from J, the junction contained 4 bases not matched to a gene. Germline CDR1 reads SGDLS; CDR2 reads YYNGEE. The CDR3 extends over 13 amino acids. The CDR3 DNA follows: TGTGCCAGCAGCCAGGGACAGACCTATGGCTACACCTTC. Amino acid sequence: CASSQGQTYGYTF.

The chain couples TRBV6-1 to TRBJ2-1, with no clear D. With 3 bases removed from V and 2 bases from J, the gap between germline ends came to 11 bases. The CDR3 runs 15 residues. Germline V gene sequence: CDR1 MNHNS, CDR2 SASEGT. In nucleotides, the CDR3 is TGTGCCAGCAGTGACTCGCGTTGGGCCTACAATGAGCAGTTCTTC. Protein sequence: CASSDSRWAYNEQFF.

This clonotype has a handful of counts. This chain connects TRBV27 to TRBJ1-4; D is undetermined. V was pared by 5 bases and J by 0 bases, with 10 bases between. This CDR3 contains 15 residues. Germline V gene sequence: CDR1 MNHEY, CDR2 SMNVEV (reference sequence). DNA for the CDR3: TGTGCCAGCAGTCCCTACAGTGCAACTAATGAAAAACTGTTTTTT. Its protein product is CASSPYSATNEKLFF. Using reference TRBV27 and TRBJ1-4 for the parts outside the CDR3, the full variable domain is EAQVTQNPRYLITVTGKKLTVTCSQNMNHEYMSWYRQDPGLGLRQIYYSMNVEVTDKGDVPEGYKVSRKEKRNFPLILESPSPNQTSLYFCASSPYSATNEKLFFGSGTQLSVL.

The rearrangement links TRBV6-1 to TRBJ2-2; D remains ambiguous. Germline CDR1 MNHNS, CDR2 SASEGT. V dropped 1 base and J dropped 3 bases, with 6 bases sitting between them. This CDR3 spans 14 amino acids. The CDR3 reads CASSEGVYTGELFF. The CDR3 DNA is TGTGCCAGCAGTGAAGGAGTCTACACCGGGGAGCTGTTTTTT.

This clonotype was picked up a small number of times. The V gene is TRBV29-1, the J gene TRBJ1-2, with 8 bases lining up with TRBD1. The J segment lost 5 bases and the V segment lost 6 bases, leaving 5 bases of the junction unmatched. CDR3 length: 12 residues. Germline-derived CDR1 and CDR2 are SQVTM and ANQGSEA. This CDR3 reads CSVQGEGYGYTF. For the CDR3, the DNA is TGCAGCGTACAGGGGGAAGGGTATGGCTACACCTTC. Full variable domain (rest looked up from reference TRBV29-1 and TRBJ1-2): SAVISQKPSRDICQRGTSLTIQCQVDSQVTMMFWYRQQPGQSLTLIATANQGSEATYESGFVIDKFPISRPNLTFSTLTVSNMSPEDSSIYLCSVQGEGYGYTFGSGTRLTVV.

At least ten counts were recorded for this clonotype. The chain links TRBV6-4 to TRBJ1-1; D remains ambiguous. Trimming removed 0 bases from V and 1 base from J, with 15 bases in between. There are 17 residues in the CDR3. From germline, CDR1 is MRHNA and CDR2 SNTAGT. The CDR3 nucleotides are TGTGCCAGCAGTGACTCGACTAGAATTGGGCAGAACACTGAAGCTTTCTTT. As protein: CASSDSTRIGQNTEAFF.

This clonotype was detected a few times. This rearrangement joins TRBV6-1 to TRBJ2-1, with 7 bases aligning to TRBD1. The CDR3 consists of 13 residues. With V trimmed by 3 bases and J by 5 bases, 1 base remained unmatched. The germline CDR1 and CDR2 sequences are MNHNS and SASEGT. CDR3 amino acids: CASSDGTDNEQFF. The CDR3 DNA reads TGTGCCAGCAGTGATGGGACAGACAATGAGCAGTTCTTC.

This clonotype has only a few counts. The rearrangement links TRBV5-6 to TRBJ1-3; D is uncertain. Trimming cost V 2 bases and J 3 bases, with 9 bases left between them. This CDR3 is built from 14 residues. Germline V gives CDR1 SGHDT, CDR2 YYEEEE. The CDR3 protein is CASSFLSGGNTIYF. CDR3 nucleotides: TGTGCCAGCAGCTTCTTATCCGGTGGAAACACCATATATTTT.

The J gene is TRBJ2-1, the V gene TRBV5-8; 12 bases align to TRBD2. The trim removed 4 bases at V and 9 bases at J, leaving 8 bases unmatched. Germline V lookup: CDR1 SGHTS, CDR2 YDEGEE. This CDR3 is built from 15 residues. The chain's CDR3 is CASSPSGGAFTEQFF. CDR3 coding DNA: TGTGCCAGCAGCCCTAGCGGGGGGGCCTTTACTGAGCAGTTCTTC.

The V call is TRBV2, the J call TRBJ2-3; TRBD2 matches at 7 bases. The V gene's germline CDR1 is SNHLY and CDR2 FYNNEI. Germline trimming cut 2 bases from V and 3 bases from J; bases unmatched to any gene: 11. This CDR3 is built from 17 residues. The DNA of the CDR3 is TGTGCCAGCAGTGAACCCCCGACTAGCAGGTTAACAGATACGCAGTATTTT. Translated: CASSEPPTSRLTDTQYF.

The V gene is TRBV6-2 or TRBV6-3, the J gene TRBJ1-2; D is uncertain. The germline V and J ends were trimmed by 2 bases and 6 bases, with 16 bases remaining between them. Germline lookup yields CDR1 MNHEY and CDR2 SVGEGT. The CDR3 spans 15 residues. The DNA for the CDR3 is TGTGCCAGCAGTTACCCATCCGATTACGGGGATGGCTACACCTTC. Its translation is CASSYPSDYGDGYTF.

This clonotype was counted ten times or more. The V and J genes are TRBV7-6 and TRBJ1-1; 7 nucleotides match TRBD1. This CDR3 spans 13 amino acids. V dropped 1 base and J dropped 7; count of bases not matched to a gene: 3. CDR1 is SGHVS, CDR2 FNYEAQ, per germline. DNA of the CDR3: TGTGCCAGCAGCTTAGAAAGACAGGGTGAAGCTTTCTTT. Protein: CASSLERQGEAFF.

This clonotype was seen many times. The rearrangement links TRBV6-1 to TRBJ1-1; D gene unclear. The CDR3 loop spans 14 amino acids. V was clipped by 4 bases and J by 0 bases, with 9 bases between them. Germline V gene sequence: CDR1 MNHNS, CDR2 SASEGT. CDR3 DNA sequence: TGTGCCAGCAGTGTTACAGTACTGAACACTGAAGCTTTCTTT. Amino acids: CASSVTVLNTEAFF.

This clonotype was detected a few times. The CDR3 DNA follows: TGTGCCAGCAGCTTAGGTACCCAGGCCCGTAGGGATGAGCAGTTCTTC. This codes for CASSLGTQARRDEQFF. The V gene is TRBV7-2, the J gene TRBJ2-1; D not certain. CDR1 is SGHTA and CDR2 is FQGNSA in the germline V gene. Trimming stripped 1 base from V and 8 bases from J, with 18 bases between. The CDR3 loop spans 16 amino acids.

This chain uses TRBV27 with TRBJ2-1; 7 nucleotides align to TRBD1. This CDR3 has 18 amino acids. V was clipped by 1 base and J by 3 bases; unmatched bases: 12. Looked up from germline, CDR1 is MNHEY and CDR2 is SMNVEV (reference sequence). DNA of the CDR3: TGTGCCAGCAGTTTATACCCGACAGACAGGGCATTCTACAATGAGCAGTTCTTC. It yields the protein CASSLYPTDRAFYNEQFF.

The chain has TRBV7-6 and TRBJ1-4, with no clear D. The V and J ends lost 2 bases and 4 bases respectively, with 8 bases between them. Germline V lookup: CDR1 SGHVS, CDR2 FNYEAQ. CDR3 length equals 14 residues. CDR3 region: CASSLTGYNEKLFF. CDR3 nucleotide sequence: TGTGCCAGCAGCTTAACCGGTTATAATGAAAAACTGTTTTTT. Combining the CDR3 with reference TRBV7-6 and TRBJ1-4 gives the whole variable domain GAGVSQSPRYKVTKRGQDVALRCDPISGHVSLYWYRQALGQGPEFLTYFNYEAQQDKSGLPNDRFSAERPEGSISTLTIQRTEQRDSAMYRCASSLTGYNEKLFFGSGTQLSVL.

This clonotype was counted ten times or more. J is TRBJ1-1 and V is TRBV7-2; a weak D match, TRBD1 (5 bases). CDR1 and CDR2 (germline): SGHTA, FQGNSA. CDR3 length: 15 residues. V lost 4 bases and J lost 5, with 17 bases in between. The CDR3 region is CASSYSGALGTEAFF. The CDR3 DNA sequence: TGTGCCAGCAGCTACAGTGGGGCTCTGGGGACTGAAGCTTTCTTT.

The chain combines TRBV6-1 with TRBJ2-7, with D unclear. The CDR3 covers 15 residues. The V gene lost 10 bases and the J gene lost 3 bases, with 22 bases spanning the gap. Germline V gene sequence: CDR1 MNHNS, CDR2 SASEGT. The CDR3, as DNA: TGTGCCATCCTCCACCAAGGGAAGGAGTACTACGAGCAGTACTTC. This translates into CAILHQGKEYYEQYF.

This clonotype was observed many times. This rearrangement joins TRBV7-2 to TRBJ2-7; no clear D. CDR1 is SGHTA, CDR2 FQGNSA, per germline. Trimming removed 0 bases at V and 2 bases at J, with 8 bases between. This CDR3 comprises 14 residues. The DNA of the CDR3 is TGTGCCAGCAGCTTAGCACCGGAGACCTACGAGCAGTACTTC. Translated: CASSLAPETYEQYF.

This clonotype occurred many times. The rearrangement uses TRBV7-8 and TRBJ2-7; D is uncertain. The CDR3 loop spans 14 amino acids. CDR1 SGHVS and CDR2 FQNEAQ come from the germline V gene. V lost 5 bases, J lost 7 bases, and 18 bases lay in between. The CDR3 here is CASSNRNNGFEQYV. CDR3 nucleotides: TGTGCCAGCAGCAACCGGAACAATGGGTTTGAGCAGTACGTC.

The chain combines TRBV6-2 or TRBV6-3 with TRBJ2-4; no clear D gene. V was shortened by 2 bases and J by 7 bases, with 6 bases between the two germline ends. Germline lookup yields CDR1 MNHEY and CDR2 SVGEGT. The CDR3 has 12 residues. The CDR3 DNA reads as TGTGCCAGCAGTTACGCAGTGAACATTCAGTACTTC. This encodes CASSYAVNIQYF.

This chain joins TRBV28 and TRBJ2-7; maybe TRBD1 (6 bases). V lost 4 bases, J lost 1 base, and 14 bases lay in between. The CDR3 consists of 15 residues. Germline lookup yields CDR1 MDHEN and CDR2 SYDVKM. CDR3 protein: CASSSRQESSYEQYV. The DNA for the CDR3 is TGTGCCAGCAGTTCCCGACAGGAATCATCCTACGAGCAGTACGTC.

The chain combines TRBV27 with TRBJ2-1, with 11 positions matching TRBD2. This CDR3 spans 14 amino acids. Germline trimming cut 8 bases from V and 7 bases from J; bases unmatched to any gene: 7. The V gene's germline CDR1 is MNHEY and CDR2 SMNVEV (reference sequence). For the CDR3, the DNA is TGTGCCAGCTGTAGCGGGGGGGCAAGGAATGAGCAGTTCTTC. Translated, it gives CASCSGGARNEQFF.

Only a few counts were recorded for this clonotype. The chain carries TRBV19 and TRBJ1-1; D perhaps matches TRBD1 (5 bases). The V gene's germline CDR1 is LNHDA and CDR2 SQIVND (reference sequence). The CDR3 is made up of 15 amino acids. Trimming took off 0 bases at V and 1 base at J, with 9 bases between the two ends. CDR3 sequence reads: CASSIDQQGNTEAFF. The CDR3 DNA reads as TGTGCCAGTAGTATAGATCAGCAGGGGAACACTGAAGCTTTCTTT.

This clonotype was counted many times. The chain recombines TRBV7-6 with TRBJ2-1, with TRBD2 matching 12 bases. CDR1 is SGHVS, CDR2 FNYEAQ, per germline. The V segment lost 5 bases and the J segment 8 bases; nucleotides outside the gene matches: 7. The CDR3 length is 15 residues. The CDR3 DNA is TGTGCCAGCAGCATTTCTAGCGGGGGGGCCTATGAGCAGTTCTTC. Protein: CASSISSGGAYEQFF.

This clonotype was picked up many times. V gene TRBV7-8 combines with J gene TRBJ1-4; no clear D. CDR3 length equals 15 residues. The ends were cut back, 5 bases at V and 0 bases at J, with 10 bases in the middle. From germline, CDR1 is SGHVS and CDR2 FQNEAQ. The CDR3 region is CASSLWASTNEKLFF. CDR3 bases: TGTGCCAGCAGCCTGTGGGCATCAACTAATGAAAAACTGTTTTTT.